One and the same sample provided the 25 T cell receptor beta chains below, sequenced in a study of T cell responses to AZD1222 COVID-19 vaccine. Repertoires were generated with immunoSEQ multiplex PCR, while TCRdb's copy carries only in-frame clones and drops some. The sample has 100,000 or so clones, around 87% seen once. The input for sequencing was peripheral blood, taken on day 0 of AZD1222 vaccination. The receptors originated from an adult in good health.

V gene TRBV6-2 or TRBV6-3 combines with J gene TRBJ2-1; 9 bases agree with TRBD1. From germline, CDR1 is MNHEY and CDR2 SVGEGT. Trimming removed 4 bases from V and 3 bases from J; junction bases left unmatched: 7. The CDR3 loop spans 16 amino acids. The CDR3 sequence: CASSFYETGGYNEQFF. The CDR3 coding sequence is TGTGCCAGCAGTTTTTACGAGACAGGGGGCTACAATGAGCAGTTCTTC.

The rearrangement uses TRBV27 and TRBJ1-1; D perhaps matches TRBD1 (5 bases). The CDR3 totals 15 residues. V lost 5 bases and J lost 4, with 17 bases in between. Germline lookup yields CDR1 MNHEY and CDR2 SMNVEV (reference sequence). CDR3 nucleotide sequence: TGTGCCAGCAGTCCGCGAACCAGGGTGGGCACTGAAGCTTTCTTT. Protein: CASSPRTRVGTEAFF.

The chain recombines TRBV25-1 with TRBJ1-2, with D tentatively TRBD1 (6 bases). Germline loops: CDR1 MGHDK, CDR2 SYGVNS. This CDR3 has 16 amino acids. V dropped 1 base and J dropped 3 bases, with 15 bases sitting between them. The CDR3 region is CASSEWRTGADYGYTF. CDR3 DNA sequence: TGTGCCAGCAGTGAATGGAGGACGGGGGCCGACTATGGCTACACCTTC.

V and J are TRBV24-1 and TRBJ2-7; 8 bases are shared with TRBD1. The CDR3 runs to 15 residues. The germline V gene encodes CDR1 KGHDR and CDR2 SFDVKD. V was clipped by 3 bases and J by 5 bases; unmatched bases: 8. The DNA of the CDR3 is TGTGCCACCAGTGATCCTCGGACAGGGAGGCACGAGCAGTACTTC. It encodes CATSDPRTGRHEQYF.

The chain links TRBV29-1 to TRBJ2-1; unclear D gene. This CDR3 comprises 15 residues. Germline CDR1 reads SQVTM; CDR2 reads ANQGSEA. V lost 3 bases, J lost 0 bases, and 12 bases lay in between. The CDR3 nucleotides are TGCAGCGTTGAGGTCCCGCCCGTCTCCTACAATGAGCAGTTCTTC. Encoded protein: CSVEVPPVSYNEQFF.

J is TRBJ1-2 and V is TRBV5-1, with a weak D call TRBD1 (5 bases). This CDR3 contains 16 residues. Germline loops: CDR1 SGHRS, CDR2 YFSETQ. V lost 2 bases to trimming and J lost 5 bases, with 19 bases between them. CDR3 protein: CASSFTRDSKGYGYTF. CDR3 sequence (DNA): TGCGCCAGCAGCTTTACACGGGACTCTAAGGGGTATGGCTACACCTTC.

This chain uses TRBV10-2 with TRBJ1-1; D is uncertain. Trimming took off 6 bases at V and 3 bases at J, with 5 bases between the two ends. The CDR3 sequence is 11 residues long. Germline CDR1 reads WSHSY; CDR2 reads SAAADI. CDR3 sequence (DNA): TGCGCCAGCAGGAGCTACACTGAAGCTTTCTTT. Encoded protein: CASRSYTEAFF.

In DNA form, the CDR3 reads TGTGCCAGCAATATACTCAGGGGGGCGGTGTTTTTT. This gives the protein CASNILRGAVFF. The chain has TRBV2 and TRBJ1-4; 7 bases map to TRBD1. With 7 bases clipped from V and 15 bases from J, the junction kept 11 bases outside the gene matches. Germline V gives CDR1 SNHLY, CDR2 FYNNEI. This CDR3 region has 12 residues.

This rearrangement joins TRBV6-5 to TRBJ1-1; D unclear. Germline CDR1 and CDR2: MNHEY and SVGAGI. The CDR3 sequence is 15 residues long. V lost 4 bases and J lost 4, with 16 bases in between. CDR3 sequence: CASSFVPRITTEAFF. The CDR3 DNA reads TGTGCCAGCAGTTTTGTCCCACGGATCACCACTGAAGCTTTCTTT.

This clone was seen a single time. The chain couples TRBV3-1 (or the pseudogene TRBV3-2) to TRBJ2-2; 8 nucleotides match TRBD1. V lost 4 bases, J lost 5 bases, and 9 bases stayed unmatched. The CDR3 spans 16 residues. The V gene's germline CDR1 is LGHDT and CDR2 YNNKEL (reference sequence). CDR3 sequence (DNA): TGTGCCAGCAGCCGCGGACCCAGGGGGCGGACCGGGGAGCTGTTTTTT. Its translation: CASSRGPRGRTGELFF.

The CDR3 spells CASSQATGEDGYTF. In nucleotides, the CDR3 is TGTGCCAGCAGCCAAGCGACAGGGGAGGATGGCTACACCTTC. The rearrangement uses TRBV4-2 and TRBJ1-2, with 8 positions matching TRBD1. The V segment lost 1 base and the J segment 6 bases; nucleotides outside the gene matches: 4. Germline loops: CDR1 LGHNA, CDR2 YNFKEQ. This CDR3 spans 14 amino acids.

The CDR3 reads CASSQDLWTSGGGVDTQYF. CDR3 in DNA: TGCGCCAGCAGCCAAGATCTGTGGACTAGCGGGGGGGGAGTAGATACGCAGTATTTT. The V gene is TRBV4-3, the J gene TRBJ2-3; 15 bases align to TRBD2. CDR3 length: 19 amino acids. The V segment lost 0 bases and the J segment 5 bases; nucleotides outside the gene matches: 9. The germline V gene has CDR1 LGHNA and CDR2 YSLEER.

This clone was observed once. The V call is TRBV6-4, the J call TRBJ2-3, with D hard to call. From germline, CDR1 is MRHNA and CDR2 SNTAGT. The CDR3 sequence is 13 residues long. V lost 3 bases and J lost 8, with 12 bases in between. Here the CDR3 DNA reads TGTGCCAGCAGTGAGGGGTCTGGGTTTACGCAGTATTTT. This encodes CASSEGSGFTQYF.

DNA of the CDR3: TGTGCCAGCAGCTTCTTCCCAAGCAGCGGGGAGCTGTTTTTT. Translation: CASSFFPSSGELFF. V usage is TRBV7-2 and J usage is TRBJ2-2; no firm D call. Germline V CDR1 and CDR2: SGHTA, FQGNSA. This CDR3 spans 14 amino acids. Between the trimmed V and J ends, which lost 3 bases and 7 bases, there was a span of 12 bases. Complete variable domain (other parts from reference TRBV7-2 and TRBJ2-2): GAGVSQSPSNKVTEKGKDVELRCDPISGHTALYWYRQSLGQGLEFLIYFQGNSAPDKSGLPSDRFSAERTGGSVSTLTIQRTQQEDSAVYLCASSFFPSSGELFFGEGSRLTVL.

V gene TRBV5-1 combines with J gene TRBJ1-2, with 10 bases aligning to TRBD1. Trimming took 3 bases from V and 3 from J; bases not matched to a gene: 11. Germline CDR1 SGHRS, CDR2 YFSETQ. The CDR3 is 17 residues long. CDR3 DNA: TGCGCCAGCAGCTCTACCCCGGGACAGGGGACGGACTATGGCTACACCTTC. This encodes CASSSTPGQGTDYGYTF.

The chain uses TRBV7-9 and TRBJ2-7; 9 nucleotides match TRBD1. The V and J ends lost 4 bases and 8 bases, in that order; junction bases with no gene match: 12. This CDR3 contains 15 residues. Germline V gene sequence: CDR1 SEHNR, CDR2 FQNEAQ (reference sequence). CDR3 in DNA: TGTGCCAGCAGCTCCTGGACAGGGGTTCGTGGGAAGCAGTACTTC. Amino acid sequence: CASSSWTGVRGKQYF.

The rearrangement uses TRBV3-1 (or the pseudogene TRBV3-2) and TRBJ2-1, with D maybe TRBD2 (6 bases). Per germline, CDR1 LGHDT and CDR2 YNNKEL (reference sequence). The CDR3 consists of 15 residues. The germline V and J ends were trimmed by 2 bases and 1 base, with 9 bases remaining between them. This CDR3 is CASSQLAGSYNEQFF. The CDR3 coding sequence is TGTGCCAGCAGCCAACTGGCGGGGTCCTACAATGAGCAGTTCTTC.

The chain carries TRBV28 and TRBJ1-2; D gene unclear. Germline V lookup: CDR1 MDHEN, CDR2 SYDVKM. The germline V and J ends were trimmed by 2 bases and 7 bases, with 5 bases remaining between them. This CDR3 is 11 amino acids long. Here the CDR3 reads CASSLGVGYTF. Written as DNA, the CDR3 is TGTGCCAGCAGTTTAGGGGTTGGCTACACCTTC.

The chain links TRBV5-5 to TRBJ2-5; 10 bases fit TRBD2. V shed 4 bases and J 5 bases; nucleotides not matched to a gene: 8. Germline CDR1 SGHKS, CDR2 YYEKEE (reference sequence). The CDR3 extends over 15 amino acids. CDR3 sequence reads: CASSVSGGRGETQYF. CDR3 sequence (DNA): TGTGCCAGCAGCGTTAGCGGGGGGCGAGGGGAGACCCAGTACTTC.

V gene TRBV7-9 combines with J gene TRBJ2-3; D unresolved. Trimming removed 3 bases at V and 4 bases at J, with 11 bases between. The germline gives CDR1 SEHNR, CDR2 FQNEAQ (reference sequence). This CDR3 has 14 residues. This CDR3 reads CASSFPRSPDTQYF. CDR3 DNA sequence: TGTGCCAGCAGCTTTCCCAGGTCACCAGATACGCAGTATTTT.

The CDR3 sequence is CASSRSGGGPGELFF. In nucleotides, the CDR3 is TGTGCCAGCAGCCGTAGCGGGGGGGGTCCCGGGGAGCTGTTTTTT. V usage is TRBV11-1 and J usage is TRBJ2-2, with 11 bases fitting TRBD2. This CDR3 is built from 15 residues. V was clipped by 5 bases and J by 6 bases; unmatched bases: 5. Germline lookup yields CDR1 SGHAT and CDR2 FQDESV (reference sequence).

The chain combines TRBV6-5 with TRBJ1-5; 8 positions match TRBD1. Unmatched junction bases numbered 5, after V lost 7 bases and J lost 0 bases. Germline CDR1 is MNHEY and CDR2 is SVGAGI. The CDR3 loop spans 15 amino acids. The DNA for the CDR3 is TGTGCCAGCACCGACAGGGGTAATAGCAATCAGCCCCAGCATTTT. Translated, it gives CASTDRGNSNQPQHF.

This clone was seen once. The chain links TRBV28 to TRBJ2-2, with 8 bases that match TRBD1. The V gene's germline CDR1 is MDHEN and CDR2 SYDVKM. CDR3 length equals 14 residues. V trimming: 2 bases; J trimming: 7 bases; junction bases outside the gene matches: 3. The CDR3 loop reads CASSLQGANGELFF. The CDR3, as DNA: TGTGCCAGCAGTTTACAGGGGGCAAACGGGGAGCTGTTTTTT.

J is TRBJ2-3 and V is TRBV4-2; no clear D. The CDR3 totals 11 residues. Germline-derived CDR1 and CDR2 are LGHNA and YNFKEQ. V dropped 3 bases and J dropped 5 bases, with 3 bases sitting between them. CDR3 nucleotide sequence: TGTGCCAGCAGCCACAGAGATACGCAGTATTTT. This encodes CASSHRDTQYF.

The rearrangement joins TRBV28 to TRBJ2-7, with D possibly TRBD1 on 5 matching bases. In germline, CDR1 is MDHEN, CDR2 SYDVKM. The CDR3 runs 15 residues. Trimming pared 6 bases from V and 2 bases from J, leaving 17 bases between. The CDR3 here is CASSPRGRVPYEQYF. The CDR3 bases are TGTGCCAGCAGCCCCAGAGGCAGGGTACCCTACGAGCAGTACTTC.